Listed below are T cell receptor beta chains from one sample, sequenced in a study of CD8 T cells in ankylosing spondylitis. TCRdb recomputed calls from the 5' RACE reads with MiXCR, one row per CDR3 protein. The data hold over 100,000 distinct CDR3 sequences, with roughly an eighth observed a single time. Sequencing input: blood, either unsorted or a sorted T cell fraction (not recorded which). The source of these receptors is a female donor with ankylosing spondylitis or in good health (not recorded which). Both conserved end residues are part of each CDR3. Fields, in order: D gene, J gene, clone size, V gene, CDR3 length, CDR3 DNA, CDR3 protein. The D gene is left open where the match is weak. A clone size is listed for some rows: how often the clone was seen (once, few, many), or a class if it is expanded.

NA TRBJ2-1 NA TRBV28 15 TGTGCCAGCACAATCGCGGCAGGGTACTCCAATGAGCAGTTCTTC CASTIAAGYSNEQFF
TRBD2 TRBJ2-7 many TRBV27 13 TGTGCCAGCGGGAAGCGGGAGATCCACGAGCAGTACTTC CASGKREIHEQYF
TRBD1 TRBJ2-1 many TRBV9 14 TGTGCCAGCAGGCCCGGGACAGGGGTCAATGAGCAGTTCTTC CASRPGTGVNEQFF
TRBD1 TRBJ1-5 many TRBV28 15 TGTGCCAGCAGTTTGTGGACAGGGGGCTTTCAGCCCCAGCATTTT CASSLWTGGFQPQHF
NA TRBJ1-1 many TRBV28 15 TGTGCCAGCCCCCCCGCCGGCGGCACGAACACTGAAGCTTTCTTT CASPPAGGTNTEAFF
TRBD2 TRBJ2-1 NA TRBV29-1 14 TGCAGCGTCGTGGGACTAGCGGTTAACAATGAGCAGTTCTTC CSVVGLAVNNEQFF
NA TRBJ1-6 NA TRBV19 14 TGTGCCAGTAGTATCCTCCAGGGTCGGACACCCCTCCACTTT CASSILQGRTPLHF
NA TRBJ1-5 few TRBV5-1 15 TGCGCCAGCAGCTTGGGGACCCAGCCAGGGCAGCCCCAGCATTTT CASSLGTQPGQPQHF
NA TRBJ2-1 many TRBV18 16 TGTGCCAGCTCACGTTCCGACGGGACGGTATACAATGAGCAGTTCTTC CASSRSDGTVYNEQFF
NA TRBJ2-7 NA TRBV3-1 15 TGTGCCAGCAGCCAACTCGTTCTCCAAACCTACGAGCAGTACTTC CASSQLVLQTYEQYF
NA TRBJ2-1 NA TRBV12-3/TRBV12-4 12 TGTGCCAGCACCCTGGGGATGAATGAGCAGTTCTTC CASTLGMNEQFF
TRBD2 TRBJ2-7 many TRBV5-3 17 TGTGCCCTCCCGCAGGGGAACCTAGCGGGGGACCCCTACGAGCAGTACTTC CALPQGNLAGDPYEQYF
NA TRBJ1-4 once TRBV20-1 12 TGCAGTGCTATAGGACGGGATGAAAAACTGTTTTTT CSAIGRDEKLFF
NA TRBJ1-1 many TRBV29-1 11 TGCAGCGTTGGTACAAACACTGAAGCTTTCTTT CSVGTNTEAFF
NA TRBJ1-1 many TRBV19 11 TGTGCCAGCACAGGGCACACTGAAGCTTTCTTT CASTGHTEAFF
TRBD2 TRBJ2-2 NA TRBV19 15 TGTGCCAGTAGTATATCGACTAGCGGGACCGGGGAGCTGTTTTTT CASSISTSGTGELFF
NA TRBJ2-3 many TRBV9 17 TGTGCCAGCAGCGGAGCAGCGGCCCCAACTAGCACAGATACGCAGTATTTT CASSGAAAPTSTDTQYF
NA TRBJ1-1 NA TRBV4-1 15 TGCGCCAGCAGCCAAGATCCAGGGGCGACGACTGAAGCTTTCTTT CASSQDPGATTEAFF
NA TRBJ1-1 many TRBV12-3/TRBV12-4 13 TGTGCCAGCAGCTTGTCCACAGGGTGGGAAGCTTTCTTT CASSLSTGWEAFF
TRBD2 TRBJ2-5 many TRBV4-1 17 TGCGCCAGCAGCCAAGTTGGACTAGCGGACTTCCAAGAGACCCAGTACTTC CASSQVGLADFQETQYF
TRBD1 TRBJ1-2 few TRBV20-1 13 TGCAGTGCTTCTAGACAGGGGGCGCTTGGCTACACCTTC CSASRQGALGYTF
NA TRBJ2-5 many TRBV7-2 13 TGTGCCAGCAGCTGGCAAGTAAAGGAGACCCAGTACTTC CASSWQVKETQYF
NA TRBJ2-1 many TRBV20-1 15 TGCAGTGCTAGAGATCGGGACCCCCGAGCCCATGAGCAGTTCTTC CSARDRDPRAHEQFF
TRBD1 TRBJ1-6 NA TRBV3-1 16 TGTGCCAGCAGCGCATCCGGGACAGGGGGGGGTTCACCCCTCCACTTT CASSASGTGGGSPLHF